Listed below are T cell receptor beta chains from one sample, sequenced in a study of blood T cell repertoires in COVID-19. Using immunoSEQ multiplex PCR, the repertoire was profiled, and TCRdb retains in-frame clones only, with some absent. The table has just under 350,000 clones, around 82% seen once. The sequenced material came from peripheral blood. These receptors were collected from a man aged 30 to 39 with active or convalescent COVID-19. The CDR3 runs from the conserved cysteine through the conserved F or W. Each record gives: J gene, V gene, D gene, clone size, CDR3 protein, CDR3 DNA. A D gene is named only where the DNA matches it firmly. Not all rows give a size; the values are once, few, many and, for expanded clones, a class.

TRBJ2-7 TRBV5-1 TRBD1 once CASSLVGQGYEQYF TGCGCCAGCAGCTTAGTGGGACAGGGCTACGAGCAGTACTTC
TRBJ1-2 TRBV5-5 TRBD1 few CASSFGDRILYGYTF TGTGCCAGCAGCTTTGGGGACAGAATTCTCTATGGCTACACCTTC
TRBJ2-1 TRBV29-1 TRBD2 . CTPPPAGGYNEQFF TGCACCCCTCCCCCAGCGGGGGGGTACAATGAGCAGTTCTTC
TRBJ2-7 TRBV6-5 . . CASSYQRGYEQYF TGTGCCAGCAGTTATCAACGGGGCTACGAGCAGTACTTC
TRBJ2-2 TRBV7-2 . . CASSRAGPTNTGELFF TGTGCCAGCAGCCGGGCAGGGCCGACGAACACCGGGGAGCTGTTTTTT
TRBJ2-2 TRBV13 . . CASSPPRAGKNTGELFF TGTGCCAGCAGCCCCCCAAGGGCAGGGAAGAACACCGGGGAGCTGTTTTTT
TRBJ2-1 TRBV7-9 . . CASRGVGNEQFF TGTGCCAGCAGGGGAGTGGGAAATGAGCAGTTCTTC
TRBJ2-5 TRBV30 TRBD2 . CAWSRLAGVQETQYF TGTGCCTGGAGCCGGCTAGCGGGGGTTCAAGAGACCCAGTACTTC
TRBJ2-7 TRBV5-1 . . CASRSGPGDEQYF TGCGCCAGCCGAAGCGGGCCCGGGGACGAGCAGTACTTC
TRBJ1-2 TRBV7-2 . few CASSRRRGGTNYGYTF TGTGCCAGCAGCAGGCGAAGGGGGGGAACTAACTATGGCTACACCTTC
TRBJ1-1 TRBV7-3 . . CASSRFRSGTIHGMNTEAFF TGTGCCAGCAGCCGCTTCCGAAGCGGTACAATTCACGGCATGAACACTGAAGCTTTCTTT
TRBJ2-1 TRBV29-1 . . CSSLYSYNEQFF TGCAGTTCCCTCTACTCCTACAATGAGCAGTTCTTC
TRBJ1-1 TRBV7-2 . . CASSFPEEHNTEAFF TGTGCCAGCAGCTTTCCCGAGGAACATAACACTGAAGCTTTCTTT
TRBJ2-5 TRBV12-3/TRBV12-4 . . CASSFGERKTQYF TGTGCCAGCAGTTTCGGTGAGAGGAAGACCCAGTACTTC
TRBJ2-5 TRBV13 TRBD1 . CASSLRQGQETQYF TGTGCCAGCAGCTTAAGACAGGGCCAAGAGACCCAGTACTTC
TRBJ2-1 TRBV4-3 TRBD1 . CASSLDRGINEQFF TGCGCCAGCAGCCTCGACAGGGGAATCAATGAGCAGTTCTTC
TRBJ2-3 TRBV27 TRBD2 . CASSLGAGESDTQYF TGTGCCAGCAGTTTAGGAGCGGGAGAGTCAGATACGCAGTATTTT
TRBJ2-5 TRBV11-2 . . CASSFEISAVVETQYF TGTGCCAGCAGCTTTGAGATATCTGCGGTGGTAGAGACCCAGTACTTC
TRBJ2-5 TRBV5-1 . . CASSWGDGTDIKETQYF TGCGCCAGCAGCTGGGGGGACGGGACGGACATTAAAGAGACCCAGTACTTC
TRBJ1-1 TRBV25-1 TRBD1 . CASWDRNTEAFF TGTGCCAGCTGGGACAGGAACACTGAAGCTTTCTTT
TRBJ2-7 TRBV7-9 TRBD2 . CASSLGSSGTYEQYF TGTGCCAGCAGCTTAGGTTCTAGCGGAACCTACGAGCAGTACTTC
TRBJ1-1 TRBV19 . few CASSTKGGITNTEAFF TGTGCCAGTAGCACCAAGGGAGGGATAACGAACACTGAAGCTTTCTTT
TRBJ2-2 TRBV10-3 TRBD1 . CAISGGQGNLAGELFF TGTGCCATCAGTGGGGGACAGGGTAATCTTGCCGGGGAGCTGTTTTTT
TRBJ1-1 TRBV3-1/TRBV3-2 TRBD1 . CASSPQTGTNTEAFF TGTGCCAGCAGCCCTCAGACAGGGACGAACACTGAAGCTTTCTTT
TRBJ2-1 TRBV6-1 . . CASSEPRVASSYNEQFF TGTGCCAGCAGTGAGCCGAGGGTAGCGAGTTCCTACAATGAGCAGTTCTTC
TRBJ1-2 TRBV19 . . CASRQALGGYGYTF TGTGCCAGTAGGCAGGCCTTGGGGGGCTATGGCTACACCTTC
TRBJ2-3 TRBV4-3 TRBD2 . CASSQTTGTSGDTQYF TGCGCCAGCAGCCAGACAACCGGGACTAGTGGGGATACGCAGTATTTT
TRBJ2-1 TRBV3-1/TRBV3-2 TRBD2 . CASSLPGLAGVNEQFF TGTGCCAGCAGCCTGCCGGGACTAGCGGGAGTAAATGAGCAGTTCTTC
TRBJ1-2 TRBV30 . . CAWSVRFQEGYTF TGTGCCTGGAGTGTAAGATTTCAGGAAGGCTACACCTTC
TRBJ2-7 TRBV21-1 . few CASSKRAGGCSEQYF TGTGCCAGCAGCAAGAGGGCAGGGGGTTGTTCCGAGCAGTACTTC
TRBJ1-2 TRBV30 . . CAWSVQANYGYTF TGTGCCTGGAGTGTACAGGCTAACTATGGCTACACCTTC
TRBJ2-1 TRBV6-5 . . CASSTKRGRDNEQFF TGTGCCAGCTCAACCAAAAGGGGCCGGGACAATGAGCAGTTCTTC
TRBJ1-5 TRBV28 TRBD1 few CASSSPGGAQPQHF TGTGCCAGCAGTTCTCCAGGGGGCGCGCAGCCCCAGCATTTT
TRBJ1-5 TRBV10-1 . once CASSERGSSNQPQHF TGCGCCAGCAGTGAGAGGGGGAGTAGCAATCAGCCCCAGCATTTT
TRBJ1-2 TRBV6-6 . . CASSYLRSYGYTF TGTGCCAGCAGTTACCTGAGGAGCTATGGCTACACCTTC
TRBJ2-7 TRBV6-6 TRBD1 . CASSDRGHFSYEQYF TGTGCCAGCAGCGACAGGGGACACTTCTCCTACGAGCAGTACTTC
TRBJ1-1 TRBV30 . . CAAIHAPGAFF TGTGCCGCTATCCATGCACCAGGGGCTTTCTTT
TRBJ2-5 TRBV11-1 . . CASSLGQGETQYF TGTGCCAGCAGCTTAGGGCAGGGGGAGACCCAGTACTTC
TRBJ1-5 TRBV5-1 . . CASSLVGGQPQHF TGCGCCAGCAGCTTGGTCGGGGGTCAGCCCCAGCATTTT
TRBJ2-7 TRBV5-4 . . CASSLQGNEQYF TGTGCCAGCAGCTTGCAGGGGAACGAGCAGTACTTC
TRBJ2-7 TRBV18 TRBD2 . CASSPDAGVVEQYF TGTGCCAGCTCACCAGACGCGGGAGTAGTCGAGCAGTACTTC
TRBJ2-7 TRBV6-4 TRBD2 . CASSAERGGPYEQYF TGTGCCAGCAGTGCGGAACGGGGGGGCCCCTACGAGCAGTACTTC
TRBJ2-3 TRBV3-1/TRBV3-2 . few CASSQAVGQGITDTQYF TGTGCCAGCAGCCAAGCAGTGGGCCAGGGGATAACAGATACGCAGTATTTT
TRBJ1-2 TRBV7-2 . . CASSLGGSGGYTF TGTGCCAGCAGCTTAGGAGGGAGCGGTGGCTACACCTTC